This TCR delta chain was retrieved from a study of γδ T cells in repeated Plasmodium falciparum infection. CDR3 length: 24 amino acids. V was shortened by 1 base and J by 1 base, with 38 bases between the two germline ends. From germline, CDR1 is TSESDYY and CDR2 QEAYKQQN. TCRdb made new clone calls on the multiplex PCR reads using CATT. The sample carries roughly 93,000 delta-chain clones, 0.95% to 1% recorded once. Bulk repertoires came from Vgamma9/Vdelta2+ or Vdelta2-negative gammadelta T cells flow-sorted from PBMC. Of note for this clone: For this DNA, TCRdb reports the protein of a much larger clone, which diverges at residue 13, most likely from a read error; the protein presented here is translated directly from the DNA.

The V and J genes are TRAV38-2/DV8 and TRDJ1; D might be TRDD3 (6 bases). The specimen was gamma-delta T cells from blood. The receptor comes from a pool of human donors (malaria-infected and uninfected, not separated). The CDR3 here is CAYRSTPRLRGLLGGRPFTDKLIF. The CDR3 nucleotides read TGTGCTTATAGGAGCACCCCGCGGCTACGTGGCCTCCTTGGGGGCCGGCCTTTCACCGATAAACTCATCTTT.